These 5 T cell receptor beta chains share one sample of origin, sequenced in a study of blood T cell repertoires in COVID-19. Clones were sequenced by immunoSEQ multiplex PCR, and TCRdb holds only the in-frame ones, with some missing. The sample has approximately 290,000 clones; roughly nine tenths are singletons. Sequencing used peripheral blood. These receptors were taken from a woman in her thirties with COVID-19, enrolled during active disease.

The V gene is TRBV3-1 (or the pseudogene TRBV3-2), the J gene TRBJ1-6; the D is unclear. Germline CDR1 reads LGHDT; CDR2 reads YNNKEL (reference sequence). CDR3 length: 15 amino acids. Between the trimmed V and J ends, which lost 5 bases and 5 bases, there was a span of 13 bases. The CDR3 DNA reads as TGTGCCAGCAGCGGTACGGAGCGGCATAATTCACCCCTCCACTTT. Translation: CASSGTERHNSPLHF.

The DNA for the CDR3 is TGTGCCAGCAGTTACACTGACAAGTCAGAGACCCAGTACTTC. It is translated as CASSYTDKSETQYF. The rearrangement uses TRBV6-6 and TRBJ2-5; D gene uncertain. Trimming pared 2 bases from V and 4 bases from J, leaving 11 bases between. CDR3 length equals 14 residues. The germline V gene has CDR1 MNHNY and CDR2 SVGAGI (reference sequence).

This clone was recorded once. This CDR3 is CASRLQGLDEQYF. CDR3 sequence (DNA): TGTGCCAGCCGCTTACAGGGTCTGGACGAGCAGTACTTC. This chain joins TRBV6-5 and TRBJ2-7; a weak D match, TRBD1 (6 bases). V gave up 8 bases and J gave up 5 bases, with 16 bases separating them. The CDR3 consists of 13 residues. Germline CDR1 MNHEY, CDR2 SVGAGI.

This chain joins TRBV27 and TRBJ1-5; weak D call: TRBD1 (5 bases). Trimming shortened V by 2 bases and J by 1 base, and 6 bases separated the two germline ends. The CDR3 is 14 amino acids. In germline, CDR1 is MNHEY, CDR2 SMNVEV (reference sequence). The CDR3 nucleotides are TGTGCCAGCAGTTTACAGGGAAGCAATCAGCCCCAGCATTTT. Translating it yields CASSLQGSNQPQHF.

The chain recombines TRBV28 with TRBJ2-7; 14 bases are a match to TRBD2. This CDR3 comprises 16 residues. With V trimmed by 5 bases and J by 2 bases, 5 bases remained unmatched. Germline V gene sequence: CDR1 MDHEN, CDR2 SYDVKM. This CDR3 is CASSTGLAGVPYEQYF. Here the CDR3 DNA reads TGTGCCAGCAGTACGGGACTAGCGGGAGTCCCCTACGAGCAGTACTTC.